This T cell receptor (beta chain) is from a study of T cell responses to AZD1222 COVID-19 vaccine. With 0 bases removed from V and 7 bases from J, the gap between germline ends came to 9 bases. The CDR3 runs to 13 residues. Germline CDR1 MNHEY, CDR2 SVGEGT. Some clones are missing from TCRdb's copy, which holds only in-frame ones; the method was immunoSEQ multiplex PCR. The top ten hold about 4.8% of the sample, which has 85,000 to 120,000 clones, roughly nine tenths seen once. The V gene is TRBV6-2 or TRBV6-3, the J gene TRBJ2-5, with no clear D. The sequence derives from an adult in good health. Here the sequenced sample was peripheral blood, taken on day 0 of AZD1222 vaccination. The CDR3 spells CASSYSDVGTQYF. The DNA of the CDR3 is TGTGCCAGCAGTTACTCGGATGTGGGGACCCAGTACTTC.